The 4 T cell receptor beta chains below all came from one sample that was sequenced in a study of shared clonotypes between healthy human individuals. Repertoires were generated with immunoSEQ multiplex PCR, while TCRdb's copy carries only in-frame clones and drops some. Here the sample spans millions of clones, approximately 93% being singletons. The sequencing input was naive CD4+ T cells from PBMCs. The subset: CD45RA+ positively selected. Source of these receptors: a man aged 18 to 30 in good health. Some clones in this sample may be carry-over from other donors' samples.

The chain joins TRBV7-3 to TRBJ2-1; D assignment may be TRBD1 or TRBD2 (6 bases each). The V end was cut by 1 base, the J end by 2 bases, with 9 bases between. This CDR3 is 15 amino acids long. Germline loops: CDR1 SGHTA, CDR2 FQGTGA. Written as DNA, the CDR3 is TGTGCCAGCAGCTTAAGGAGGGGGACCTACAATGAGCAGTTCTTC. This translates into CASSLRRGTYNEQFF.

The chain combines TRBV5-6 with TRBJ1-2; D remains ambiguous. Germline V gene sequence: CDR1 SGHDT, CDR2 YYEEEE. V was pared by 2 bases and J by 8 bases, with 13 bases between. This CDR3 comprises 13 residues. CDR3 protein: CASSLSGSGGYTF. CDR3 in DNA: TGTGCCAGCAGCTTAAGCGGGTCTGGGGGCTACACCTTC.

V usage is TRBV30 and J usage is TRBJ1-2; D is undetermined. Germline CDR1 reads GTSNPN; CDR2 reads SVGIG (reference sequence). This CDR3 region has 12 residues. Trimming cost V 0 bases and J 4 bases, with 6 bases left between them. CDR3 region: CAWSVQLYGYTF. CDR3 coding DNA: TGTGCCTGGAGTGTACAGCTCTATGGCTACACCTTC.

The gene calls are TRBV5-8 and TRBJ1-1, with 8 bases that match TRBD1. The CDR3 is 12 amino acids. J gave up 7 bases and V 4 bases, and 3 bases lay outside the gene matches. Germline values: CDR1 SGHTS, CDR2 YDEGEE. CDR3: CASSRQGFEAFF. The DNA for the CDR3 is TGTGCCAGCAGCCGACAGGGGTTTGAAGCTTTCTTT.